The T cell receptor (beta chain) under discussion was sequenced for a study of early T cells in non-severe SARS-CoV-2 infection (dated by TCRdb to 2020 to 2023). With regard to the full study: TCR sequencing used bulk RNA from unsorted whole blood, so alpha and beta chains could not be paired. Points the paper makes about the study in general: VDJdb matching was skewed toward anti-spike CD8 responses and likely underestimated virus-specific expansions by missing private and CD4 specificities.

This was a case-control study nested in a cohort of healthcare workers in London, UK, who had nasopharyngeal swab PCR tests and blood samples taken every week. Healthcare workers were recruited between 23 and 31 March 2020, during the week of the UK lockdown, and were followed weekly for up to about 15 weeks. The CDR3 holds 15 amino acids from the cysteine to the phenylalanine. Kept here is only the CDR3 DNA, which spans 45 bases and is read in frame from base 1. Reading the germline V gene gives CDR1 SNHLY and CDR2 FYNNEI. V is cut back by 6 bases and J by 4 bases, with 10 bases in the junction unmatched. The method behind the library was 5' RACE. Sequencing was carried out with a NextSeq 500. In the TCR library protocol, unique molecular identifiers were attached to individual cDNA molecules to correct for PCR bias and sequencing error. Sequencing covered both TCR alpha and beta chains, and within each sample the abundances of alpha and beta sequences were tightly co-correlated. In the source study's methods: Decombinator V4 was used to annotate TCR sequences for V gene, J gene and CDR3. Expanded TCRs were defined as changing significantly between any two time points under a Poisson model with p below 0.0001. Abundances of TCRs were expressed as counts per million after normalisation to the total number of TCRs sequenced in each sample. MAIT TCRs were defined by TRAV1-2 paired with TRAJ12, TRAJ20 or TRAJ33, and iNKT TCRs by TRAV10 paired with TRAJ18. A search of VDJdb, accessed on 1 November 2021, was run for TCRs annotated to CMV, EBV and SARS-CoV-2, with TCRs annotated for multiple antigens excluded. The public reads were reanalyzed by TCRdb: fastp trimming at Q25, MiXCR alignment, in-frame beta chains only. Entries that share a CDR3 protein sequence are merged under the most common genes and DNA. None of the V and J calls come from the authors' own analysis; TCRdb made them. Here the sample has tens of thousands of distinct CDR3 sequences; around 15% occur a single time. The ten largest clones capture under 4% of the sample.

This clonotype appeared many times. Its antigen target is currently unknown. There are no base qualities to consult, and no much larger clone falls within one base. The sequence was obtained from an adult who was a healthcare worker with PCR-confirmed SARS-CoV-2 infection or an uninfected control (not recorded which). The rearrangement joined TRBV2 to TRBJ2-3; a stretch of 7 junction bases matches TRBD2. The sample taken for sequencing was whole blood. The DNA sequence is TGTGCCAGCAGGAGGGAGGGCACGATCGCAGATACGCAGTATTTT. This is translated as CASRREGTIADTQYF.